The 15 T cell receptor beta chains below come from one sample, sequenced in a study of CD8 T cells in Susac syndrome. Random hexamers served to reverse transcribe roughly 0.5 to 1 ug RNA. TCRdb analysed the immunoSEQ multiplex PCR reads with MiXCR anew, one entry per CDR3 protein. The table has about 170,000 distinct CDR3 sequences, about 93% seen once. Material for sequencing was CD4+ T cells from PBMCs. The origin of the receptors is a human donor with multiple sclerosis.

This chain joins TRBV10-3 and TRBJ2-1, with TRBD2 identical over 7 bases. With 3 bases clipped from V and 2 bases from J, the junction kept 1 base outside the gene matches. In germline, CDR1 is ENHRY, CDR2 SYGVKD. The CDR3 contains 14 residues. DNA for the CDR3: TGTGCCATCAGTGATGGGGGGGCCTACAATGAGCAGTTCTTC. This encodes CAISDGGAYNEQFF.

The chain employs TRBV30 and TRBJ1-2; tentative D call: TRBD1 (6 bases). Germline CDR1 GTSNPN, CDR2 SVGIG (reference sequence). The CDR3 is 13 amino acids. V was cut by 3 bases and J by 6 bases, with 14 bases left in between. Here the CDR3 reads CAWRLQGLHGYTF. The CDR3 DNA follows: TGTGCCTGGAGGCTACAGGGTTTGCATGGCTACACCTTC.

The chain is built from TRBV28 and TRBJ2-7, with 10 bases lining up with TRBD1. With 5 bases clipped from V and 3 bases from J, the junction kept 10 bases outside the gene matches. The CDR3 is 16 amino acids. Germline V gene data show CDR1 as MDHEN and CDR2 as SYDVKM. CDR3 region: CASSLAKGQGNYEQYF. As DNA, the CDR3 is TGTGCCAGCAGTCTAGCCAAGGGACAGGGGAACTACGAGCAGTACTTC.

The chain combines TRBV6-4 with TRBJ1-6; possibly TRBD1 for D (6 bases). The V gene's germline CDR1 is MRHNA and CDR2 SNTAGT. The CDR3 length is 13 residues. The V and J ends lost 9 bases and 4 bases respectively, with 10 bases between them. DNA for the CDR3: TGTGCCAGGGACAGAACGTATAATTCACCCCTCCACTTT. Amino acids: CARDRTYNSPLHF.

The chain joins TRBV2 to TRBJ2-1, with 11 bases aligning to TRBD2. V lost 4 bases to trimming and J lost 0 bases; unmatched junction nucleotides: 2. Looked up from germline, CDR1 is SNHLY and CDR2 is FYNNEI. The CDR3 runs 16 residues. CDR3 protein: CASSGLAGGSYNEQFF. The CDR3 coding sequence is TGTGCCAGCAGTGGGCTAGCGGGAGGCTCCTACAATGAGCAGTTCTTC.

CDR3 DNA: TGTGCCAGCAGCTCCCGGACAGGGGGCAATCAGCCCCAGCATTTT. Protein sequence: CASSSRTGGNQPQHF. The V and J genes are TRBV7-2 and TRBJ1-5; TRBD1 matches at 9 bases. The CDR3 loop spans 15 amino acids. Trimming cost V 4 bases and J 2 bases; bases outside gene matches: 3. CDR1 SGHTA and CDR2 FQGNSA come from the germline V gene.

V and J are TRBV10-3 and TRBJ1-1; D gene uncertain. CDR3 length: 12 residues. Germline CDR1 is ENHRY and CDR2 is SYGVKD. V lost 2 bases to trimming and J lost 5 bases, with 6 bases between them. The CDR3 bases are TGTGCCATCAGTGAGCACGGGACTGAAGCTTTCTTT. Protein sequence: CAISEHGTEAFF.

This chain connects TRBV12-3 or TRBV12-4 to TRBJ2-6; D gene ambiguous. Trimming stripped 2 bases from V and 0 bases from J, with 8 bases between. The CDR3 sequence is 16 residues long. CDR3 DNA sequence: TGTGCCAGCAGTTTATGGCGGAGCTCTGGGGCCAACGTCCTGACTTTC. Its translation: CASSLWRSSGANVLTF.

This chain uses TRBV4-1 with TRBJ1-2; D not resolved. CDR3 length: 17 amino acids. In germline, CDR1 is MGHRA, CDR2 YSYEKL. V gave up 3 bases and J gave up 0 bases, with 17 bases separating them. The DNA of the CDR3 is TGCGCCAGCAGCCAGCAAATCGGCCAACCCTCTAACTATGGCTACACCTTC. It is translated as CASSQQIGQPSNYGYTF.

The rearrangement links TRBV11-2 to TRBJ2-5, with TRBD2 matching over 12 bases. The CDR3 has 17 residues. From germline, CDR1 is SGHAT and CDR2 FQNNGV. V lost 5 bases and J lost 6; bases outside the gene matches: 13. In DNA, the CDR3 is TGTGCCAGCAGCACCACCTCACTAGCGGGGGGCGTGAAGACCCAGTACTTC. It is translated as CASSTTSLAGGVKTQYF.

The chain couples TRBV7-8 to TRBJ1-1; tentatively, D is TRBD1 (6 bases). This CDR3 is 14 amino acids long. Deletions cut 1 base from V and 5 bases from J, with 11 bases between. Germline loops: CDR1 SGHVS, CDR2 FQNEAQ. The CDR3 DNA reads as TGTGCCAGCAGCTTAGTCACAGGGTTAACTGAAGCTTTCTTT. This translates into CASSLVTGLTEAFF.

The chain links TRBV5-1 to TRBJ2-3, with D tentatively TRBD1 (6 bases). The V gene lost 6 bases and the J gene lost 2 bases, with 13 bases spanning the gap. This CDR3 is 14 amino acids long. Germline CDR1 and CDR2: SGHRS and YFSETQ. The CDR3 DNA reads TGCGCCAGCACCTTACAGGGTCCCACAGATACGCAGTATTTT. Amino acids: CASTLQGPTDTQYF.

V and J are TRBV19 and TRBJ1-1, with TRBD1 matching 7 bases. CDR1 LNHDA and CDR2 SQIVND come from the germline V gene (reference sequence). This CDR3 has 13 residues. The J segment lost 1 base and the V segment lost 10 bases, leaving 6 bases of the junction unmatched. Written as DNA, the CDR3 is TGTGCCAACCTAGACAGGGCGAACACTGAAGCTTTCTTT. Translating it yields CANLDRANTEAFF. The full variable domain, its missing parts supplied by reference TRBV19 and TRBJ1-1, is DGGITQSPKYLFRKEGQNVTLSCEQNLNHDAMYWYRQDPGQGLRLIYYSQIVNDFQKGDIAEGYSVSREKKESFPLTVTSAQKNPTAFYLCANLDRANTEAFFGQGTRLTVV.

The V gene is TRBV28, the J gene TRBJ1-2; D call uncertain. V lost 4 bases, J lost 5 bases, and 5 bases lay in between. This CDR3 has 11 amino acids. Germline CDR1 and CDR2: MDHEN and SYDVKM. The CDR3 region has the DNA TGTGCCAGCAGTTCTCTTTATGGCTACACCTTC. Its protein product is CASSSLYGYTF.

The CDR3 nucleotides are TGTGCCAGCGGATCCCCAGAAGGGACAGGGGTAGACACTGAAGCTTTCTTT. Its protein is CASGSPEGTGVDTEAFF. The chain is built from TRBV28 and TRBJ1-1; 10 nucleotides match TRBD1. Germline V gene lookup returns CDR1 MDHEN and CDR2 SYDVKM. J was trimmed by 3 bases and V by 8 bases; bases with no gene match: 15. The CDR3 has 17 amino acids. The whole variable domain, remainder taken from reference TRBV28 and TRBJ1-1, is DVKVTQSSRYLVKRTGEKVFLECVQDMDHENMFWYRQDPGLGLRLIYFSYDVKMKEKGDIPEGYSVSREKKERFSLILESASTNQTSMYLCASGSPEGTGVDTEAFFGQGTRLTVV.